This record concerns one TCR beta chain sequence. The antigen remains unidentified. Coculturing was carried out on the mixed lymphocyte reaction cells. It lasted over 5 days and was done at 37°C. The reaction combined CFSE-labelled responder PBMCs and Violet Dye-labelled stimulator PBMCs at a 1:1 ratio. These data come from a study of siplizumab effects on memory and regulatory T cells. The V end was cut by 5 bases, the J end by 4 bases, with 15 bases between. The germline V gene has CDR1 GTSNPN and CDR2 SVGIG (reference sequence). This CDR3 has 14 amino acids. The assay was immunoSEQ multiplex PCR, and TCRdb's table has in-frame clones only and misses some. There are 4,000 to 5,000 clones in the sample; about 48% occur only once, and 3.9% lies in the top ten. General study findings and limits: Under siplizumab, alloreactive sequences traced to unstimulated CD4+ memory cells were significantly reduced.

The sequencing sample was made of CFSE-low (dividing) CD4+ T cells sorted from an allogeneic mixed lymphocyte reaction. V and J are TRBV30 and TRBJ1-5; perhaps TRBD1 as D (5 bases). The source is a human donor in good health; the cells came from an allogeneic mixed lymphocyte reaction. Some clones in this sample may be carry-over from other donors' samples. Here the CDR3 DNA reads TGTGCCTGGGCCGGGACCGGGGGAAATCAGCCCCAGCATTTT. Encoded protein: CAWAGTGGNQPQHF.